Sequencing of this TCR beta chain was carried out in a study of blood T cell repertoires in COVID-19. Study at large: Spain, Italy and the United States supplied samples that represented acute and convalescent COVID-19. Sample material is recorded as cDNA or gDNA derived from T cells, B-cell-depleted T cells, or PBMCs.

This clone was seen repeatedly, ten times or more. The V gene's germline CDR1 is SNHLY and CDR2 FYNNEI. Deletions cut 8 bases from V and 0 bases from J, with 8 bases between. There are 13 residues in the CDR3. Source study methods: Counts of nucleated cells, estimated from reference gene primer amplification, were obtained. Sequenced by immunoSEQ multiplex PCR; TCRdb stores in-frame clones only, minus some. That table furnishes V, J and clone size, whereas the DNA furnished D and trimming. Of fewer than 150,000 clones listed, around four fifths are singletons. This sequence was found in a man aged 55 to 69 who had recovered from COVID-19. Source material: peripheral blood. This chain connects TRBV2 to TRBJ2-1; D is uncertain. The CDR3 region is CASSGDSYNEQFF. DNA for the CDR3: TGTGCCAGCTCAGGCGACTCCTACAATGAGCAGTTCTTC.